This T cell receptor (beta chain) was sequenced during a study of blood T cell repertoires in COVID-19. Across the study: From the United States, Italy and Spain came samples of acute and convalescent COVID-19. In each case, the material was cDNA or gDNA derived from T cells, B-cell-depleted T cells, or PBMCs.

The length of the CDR3 is 13 residues. CDR1 KGHDR and CDR2 SFDVKD come from the germline V gene. The germline V and J ends were trimmed by 7 bases and 5 bases, with 13 bases remaining between them. Original analysis: Cell counts per sample came from amplifying reference gene primers. Sequencing used immunoSEQ multiplex PCR; TCRdb keeps in-frame clones, though not all of them. The D gene and trimming were derived from the DNA, and the V and J assignments and clone size from that table. The table records roughly 180,000 clones, around 86% of them present only once. The receptor's source is a man aged 60-69 years with acute or convalescent COVID-19. The sequencing input was peripheral blood. The chain employs TRBV24-1 and TRBJ2-5, with D unresolved. The CDR3 sequence is CATSQNPGETQYF. The CDR3 nucleotides are TGTGCCACCAGCCAGAACCCCGGGGAGACCCAGTACTTC.